The 4 T cell receptor beta chains in this list originate from one sample, sequenced in a study of T cells in Graves' hyperthyroidism and ophthalmopathy. TCR beta CDR3 regions were amplified from RNA. During a first-round RT-PCR of the TCR CDR3, the HTBI primer set was used. A single record per CDR3 protein comes from TCRdb applying MiXCR to the multiplex PCR reads. This sample has roughly 700,000 distinct CDR3 sequences, with under 45% found just once. The sample was blood. All receptors come from a woman aged 40 to 50 with Graves' hyperthyroidism.

The chain couples TRBV5-1 to TRBJ2-5, with D perhaps TRBD1 (5 bases). CDR1 is SGHRS and CDR2 is YFSETQ in the germline V gene. Trimming removed 0 bases from V and 2 bases from J, with 14 bases in between. The CDR3 has 16 residues. CDR3 in amino acids: CASSLGDRVTQETQYF. In DNA, the CDR3 is TGCGCCAGCAGCTTGGGAGACAGAGTAACTCAAGAGACCCAGTACTTC.

V and J are TRBV11-3 and TRBJ1-2; 7 bases agree with TRBD1. The CDR3 contains 21 residues. With 5 bases clipped from V and 2 bases from J, the junction kept 26 bases outside the gene matches. Germline values: CDR1 SGHNT, CDR2 YENEEA. For the CDR3, the DNA is TGTGCCAGCAGCGCAAAAGAGGTGACAGGGATACCGCGGCGGATGAACTATGGCTACACCTTC. Amino acids: CASSAKEVTGIPRRMNYGYTF.

This clonotype was observed a few times. The chain joins TRBV7-9 to TRBJ2-7, with TRBD1 identical over 7 bases. The trim removed 5 bases at V and 3 bases at J, leaving 13 bases unmatched. Germline values: CDR1 SEHNR, CDR2 FQNEAQ (reference sequence). The CDR3 extends over 16 amino acids. The CDR3 region has the DNA TGTGCCAGCAGCCCATATATAGGGGGCAGCAACTACGAGCAGTACTTC. As protein: CASSPYIGGSNYEQYF.

This clonotype was seen many times. The chain links TRBV20-1 to TRBJ2-7, with D tentatively TRBD2 (6 bases). The CDR3 extends over 13 amino acids. V lost 3 bases and J 4 bases, leaving 13 bases between the germline ends. Germline V gene lookup returns CDR1 DFQATT and CDR2 SNEGSKA (reference sequence). The CDR3 coding sequence is TGCAGTGCTAGTGGGGGGAGTAAGTACGAGCAGTACTTC. Translation: CSASGGSKYEQYF.